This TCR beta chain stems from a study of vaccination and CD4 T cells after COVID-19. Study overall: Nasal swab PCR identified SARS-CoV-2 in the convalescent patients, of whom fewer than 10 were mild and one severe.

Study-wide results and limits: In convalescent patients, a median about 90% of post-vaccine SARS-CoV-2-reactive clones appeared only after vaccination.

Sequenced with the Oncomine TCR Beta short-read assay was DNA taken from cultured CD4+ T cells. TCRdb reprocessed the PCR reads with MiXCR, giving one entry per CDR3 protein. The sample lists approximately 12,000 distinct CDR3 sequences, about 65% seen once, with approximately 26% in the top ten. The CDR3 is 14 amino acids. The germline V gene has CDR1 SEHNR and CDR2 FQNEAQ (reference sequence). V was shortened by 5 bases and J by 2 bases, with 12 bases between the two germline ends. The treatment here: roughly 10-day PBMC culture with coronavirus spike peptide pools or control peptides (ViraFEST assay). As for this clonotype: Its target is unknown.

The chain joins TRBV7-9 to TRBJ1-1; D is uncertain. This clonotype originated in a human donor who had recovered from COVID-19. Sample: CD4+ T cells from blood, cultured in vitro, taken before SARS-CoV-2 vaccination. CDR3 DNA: TGTGCCAGCAGCCTAACAGCGGGTAACACTGAAGCTTTCTTT. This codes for CASSLTAGNTEAFF.